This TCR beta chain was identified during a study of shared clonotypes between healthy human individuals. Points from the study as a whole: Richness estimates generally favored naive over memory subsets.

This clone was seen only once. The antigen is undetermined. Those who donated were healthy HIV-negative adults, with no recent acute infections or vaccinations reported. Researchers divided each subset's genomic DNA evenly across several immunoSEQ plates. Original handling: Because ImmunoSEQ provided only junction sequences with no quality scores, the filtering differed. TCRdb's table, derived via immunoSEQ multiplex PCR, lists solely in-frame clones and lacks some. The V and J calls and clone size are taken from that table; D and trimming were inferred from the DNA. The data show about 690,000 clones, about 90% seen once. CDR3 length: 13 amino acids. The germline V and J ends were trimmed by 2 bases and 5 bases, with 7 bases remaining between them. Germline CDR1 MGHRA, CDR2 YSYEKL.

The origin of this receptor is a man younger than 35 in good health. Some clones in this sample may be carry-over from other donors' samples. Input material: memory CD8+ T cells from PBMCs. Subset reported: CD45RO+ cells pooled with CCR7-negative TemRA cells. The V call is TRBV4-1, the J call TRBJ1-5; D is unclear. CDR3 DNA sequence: TGCGCCAGCAGCCAACCGAGAGATCAGCCCCAGCATTTT. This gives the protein CASSQPRDQPQHF.